This T cell receptor (beta chain) stems from a study of cytomegalovirus exposure and HLA in healthy donors. General study results and limits: Investigators reported 150 to 200 TCR beta chains as tied to cytomegalovirus. A later analysis appeared to link common viral pathogens to several of the most significant clusters. Association with HLA alleles at 0.05 false discovery rate was found for 17,000 or so TCR beta sequences in a later analysis. Later work showed greater clonal expansion in HLA-associated TCR beta chains than in equally common others.

The PCR contained 60 Vbeta and 13 Jbeta primers. Profiling relied on immunoSEQ multiplex PCR, and the TCRdb table lists in-frame clones only, not all of them. The table has approximately 160,000 clones, about 63% seen once. Trimming left V 8 bases short and J 6 bases short, with 12 bases between. Germline V CDR1 and CDR2: MNHEY, SVGAGI. The CDR3 is made up of 12 amino acids. On this clone: What it binds is not known.

Sample: PBMCs. This sequence originates from a woman between 35 and 50 years old in good health and CMV-seropositive. This sequence joins TRBV6-5 and TRBJ2-3; possible D gene TRBD2, 6 bases. CDR3 coding DNA: TGTGCCAGCCGGGGGACTTCTGATACGCAGTATTTT. This encodes CASRGTSDTQYF.